This TCR beta chain derives from a study of blood T cell repertoires in COVID-19. The overall study: Collection of acute and convalescent COVID-19 samples took place in the United States, Italy and Spain. PBMCs, B-cell-depleted T cells, or T cells were the source of the cDNA or gDNA that made up the material.

Per the original methods: Estimation of nucleated cell counts was performed using reference gene primer amplification. Profiling relied on immunoSEQ multiplex PCR, and the TCRdb table lists in-frame clones only, not all of them. V, J and clone size reflect that table, while D and trimming were determined from the DNA. The sample consists of more than 110,000 clones, more than 80% of them appearing once. Germline CDR1 and CDR2: LNHNV and YYDKDF (reference sequence). V was shortened by 4 bases and J by 7 bases, with 14 bases between the two germline ends. The CDR3 totals 14 residues. This clone was counted between two and nine times.

Source material: peripheral blood. The rearrangement links TRBV15 to TRBJ2-1; no reliable D call. The TCR sequence derives from a human donor in a cohort sampled during active COVID-19. The CDR3 region has the DNA TGTGCCACCAGCACCCGGGTCACCGGGAATGAGCAGTTCTTC. This gives the protein CATSTRVTGNEQFF. Based on the CDR3 plus reference TRBV15 and TRBJ2-1, the full variable domain is DAMVIQNPRYQVTQFGKPVTLSCSQTLNHNVMYWYQQKSSQAPKLLFHYYDKDFNNEADTPDNFQSRRPNTSFCFLDIRSPGLGDTAMYLCATSTRVTGNEQFFGPGTRLTVL.